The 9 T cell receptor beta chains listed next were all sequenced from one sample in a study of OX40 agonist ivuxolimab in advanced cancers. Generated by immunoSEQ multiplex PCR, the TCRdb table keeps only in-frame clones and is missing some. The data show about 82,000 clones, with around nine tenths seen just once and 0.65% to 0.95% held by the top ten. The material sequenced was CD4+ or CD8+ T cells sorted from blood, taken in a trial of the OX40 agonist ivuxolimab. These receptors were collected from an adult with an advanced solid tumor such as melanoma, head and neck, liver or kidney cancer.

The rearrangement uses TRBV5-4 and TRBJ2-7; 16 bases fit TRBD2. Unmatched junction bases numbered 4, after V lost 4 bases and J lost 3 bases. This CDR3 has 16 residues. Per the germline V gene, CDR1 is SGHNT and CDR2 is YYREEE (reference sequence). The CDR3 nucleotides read TGTGCCAGCAGCCCGGGACTAGCGGGAGGGGACTACGAGCAGTACTTC. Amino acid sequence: CASSPGLAGGDYEQYF.

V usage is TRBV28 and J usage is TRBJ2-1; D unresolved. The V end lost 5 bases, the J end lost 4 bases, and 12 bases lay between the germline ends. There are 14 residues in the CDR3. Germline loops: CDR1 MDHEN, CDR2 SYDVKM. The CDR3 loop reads CASSVTFIYNEQFF. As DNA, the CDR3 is TGTGCCAGCAGTGTCACCTTCATTTACAATGAGCAGTTCTTC.

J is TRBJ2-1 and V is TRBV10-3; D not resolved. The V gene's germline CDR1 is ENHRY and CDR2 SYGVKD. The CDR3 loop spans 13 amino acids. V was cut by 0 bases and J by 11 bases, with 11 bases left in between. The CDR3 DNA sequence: TGTGCCATCAGTGAGTCGGCTAGATCTAAGCAGTTCTTC. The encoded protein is CAISESARSKQFF.

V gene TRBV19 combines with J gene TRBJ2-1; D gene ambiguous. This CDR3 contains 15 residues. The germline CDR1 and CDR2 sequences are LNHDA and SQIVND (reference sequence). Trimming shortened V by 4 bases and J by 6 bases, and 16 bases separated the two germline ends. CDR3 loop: CASSTPDVVGNEQFF. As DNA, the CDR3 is TGTGCCAGTAGTACCCCGGACGTGGTAGGCAATGAGCAGTTCTTC. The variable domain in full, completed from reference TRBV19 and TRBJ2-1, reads DGGITQSPKYLFRKEGQNVTLSCEQNLNHDAMYWYRQDPGQGLRLIYYSQIVNDFQKGDIAEGYSVSREKKESFPLTVTSAQKNPTAFYLCASSTPDVVGNEQFFGPGTRLTVL.

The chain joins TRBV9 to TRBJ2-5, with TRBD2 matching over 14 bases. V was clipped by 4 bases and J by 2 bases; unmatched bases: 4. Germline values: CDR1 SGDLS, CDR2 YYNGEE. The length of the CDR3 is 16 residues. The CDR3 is CASSPRLAGGQETQYF. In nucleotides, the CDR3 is TGTGCCAGCAGCCCCCGACTAGCGGGAGGGCAAGAGACCCAGTACTTC.

The CDR3 region has the DNA TGCGCCAGCAGCTTGTCCCGCCACAATGAGCAGTTCTTC. This gives the protein CASSLSRHNEQFF. V usage is TRBV5-1 and J usage is TRBJ2-1; D unresolved. Germline CDR1 and CDR2: SGHRS and YFSETQ. V was shortened by 1 base and J by 5 bases, with 7 bases between the two germline ends. The CDR3 is made up of 13 amino acids.

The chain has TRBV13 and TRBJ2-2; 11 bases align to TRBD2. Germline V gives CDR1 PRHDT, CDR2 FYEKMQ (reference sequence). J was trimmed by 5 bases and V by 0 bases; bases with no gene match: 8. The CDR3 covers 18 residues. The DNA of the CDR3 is TGTGCCAGCAGCTTAGGCCGGCTAGCGGGAGGTTTAACCGGGGAGCTGTTTTTT. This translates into CASSLGRLAGGLTGELFF.

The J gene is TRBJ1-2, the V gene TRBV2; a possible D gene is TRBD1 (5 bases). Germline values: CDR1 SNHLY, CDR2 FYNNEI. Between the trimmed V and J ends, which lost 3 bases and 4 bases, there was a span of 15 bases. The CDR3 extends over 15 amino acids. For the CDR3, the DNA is TGTGCCAGCAGTGATGACAGCGGGTCTAGCTATGGCTACACCTTC. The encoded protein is CASSDDSGSSYGYTF.

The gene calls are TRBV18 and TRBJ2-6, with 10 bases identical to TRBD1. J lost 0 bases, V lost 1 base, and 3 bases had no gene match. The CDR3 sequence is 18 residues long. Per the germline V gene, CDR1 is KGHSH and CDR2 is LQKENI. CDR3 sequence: CASSPRQGASSGANVLTF. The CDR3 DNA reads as TGTGCCAGCTCACCACGACAGGGGGCTAGCTCTGGGGCCAACGTCCTGACTTTC.